The clone carrying this T cell receptor beta chain has more than one count but fewer than ten. Its antigen is currently unknown. These data originate in a study of response to subunit inactivated influenza vaccine. TCRdb called the RT-PCR reads again in MiXCR, with one record for every CDR3 protein. The repertoire holds 250,000 to 350,000 distinct CDR3 sequences, with approximately 21% as singletons. The CDR3 length is 20 residues. Germline V gives CDR1 SGHAT, CDR2 FQNNGV. V was pared by 1 base and J by 6 bases, with 19 bases of the junction left unmatched. Broader study findings: Authors suggested few new T cells are recruited by each seasonal influenza vaccination.

This chain links TRBV11-2 with TRBJ2-1; TRBD1 aligns across 9 bases. This clonotype was sampled from a man between 50 and 70 years old who received an inactivated influenza vaccine. This material consisted of PBMCs from blood, taken approximately 22 months after vaccination. CDR3 protein: CASSLGIGGSGTGLFNEQFF. CDR3 nucleotides: TGTGCCAGCAGCTTAGGAATTGGCGGCTCCGGGACAGGGTTATTCAATGAGCAGTTCTTC.